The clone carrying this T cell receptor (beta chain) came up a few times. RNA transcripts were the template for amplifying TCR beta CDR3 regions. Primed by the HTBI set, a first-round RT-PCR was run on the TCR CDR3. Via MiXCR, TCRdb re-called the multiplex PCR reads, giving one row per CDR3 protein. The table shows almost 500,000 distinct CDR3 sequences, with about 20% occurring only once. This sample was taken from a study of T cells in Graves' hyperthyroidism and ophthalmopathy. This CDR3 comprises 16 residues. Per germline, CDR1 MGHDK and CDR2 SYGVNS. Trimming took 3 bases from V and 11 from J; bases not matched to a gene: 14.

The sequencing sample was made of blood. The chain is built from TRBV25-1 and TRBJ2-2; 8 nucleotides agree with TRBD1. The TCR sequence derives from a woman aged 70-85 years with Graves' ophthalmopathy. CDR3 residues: CASSETYPTGGNELFF. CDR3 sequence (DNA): TGTGCCAGCAGTGAGACTTACCCTACAGGGGGGAATGAGCTGTTTTTT.